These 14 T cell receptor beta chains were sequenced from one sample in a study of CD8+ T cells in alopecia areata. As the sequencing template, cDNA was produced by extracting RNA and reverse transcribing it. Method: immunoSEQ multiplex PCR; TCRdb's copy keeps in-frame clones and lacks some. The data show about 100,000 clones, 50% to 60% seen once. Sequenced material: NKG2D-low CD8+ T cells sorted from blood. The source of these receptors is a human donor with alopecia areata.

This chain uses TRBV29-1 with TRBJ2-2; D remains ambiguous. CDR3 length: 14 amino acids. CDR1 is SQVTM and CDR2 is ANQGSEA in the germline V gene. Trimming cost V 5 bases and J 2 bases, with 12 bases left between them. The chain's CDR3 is CSVFTGRNTGELFF. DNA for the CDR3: TGCAGCGTTTTCACCGGCAGAAACACCGGGGAGCTGTTTTTT.

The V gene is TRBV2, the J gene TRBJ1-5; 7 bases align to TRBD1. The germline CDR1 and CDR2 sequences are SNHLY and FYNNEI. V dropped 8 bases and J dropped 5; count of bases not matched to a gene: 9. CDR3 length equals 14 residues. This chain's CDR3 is CASRRQGDYQPQHF. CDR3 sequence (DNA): TGTGCCAGCCGTAGACAGGGCGATTATCAGCCCCAGCATTTT.

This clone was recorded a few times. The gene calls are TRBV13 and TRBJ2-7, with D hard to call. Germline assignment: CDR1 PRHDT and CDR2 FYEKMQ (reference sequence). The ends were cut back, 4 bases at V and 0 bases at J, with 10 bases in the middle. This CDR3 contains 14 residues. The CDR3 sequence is CASSSRLLSYEQYF. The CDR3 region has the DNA TGTGCCAGCAGCTCCCGACTCCTCTCCTACGAGCAGTACTTC.

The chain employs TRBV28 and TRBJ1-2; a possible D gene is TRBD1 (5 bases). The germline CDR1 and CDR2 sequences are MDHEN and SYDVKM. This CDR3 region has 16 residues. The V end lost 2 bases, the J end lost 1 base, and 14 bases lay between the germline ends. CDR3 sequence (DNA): TGTGCCAGCAGTTTAGGTCAGGGACCCCTTAACTATGGCTACACCTTC. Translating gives CASSLGQGPLNYGYTF.

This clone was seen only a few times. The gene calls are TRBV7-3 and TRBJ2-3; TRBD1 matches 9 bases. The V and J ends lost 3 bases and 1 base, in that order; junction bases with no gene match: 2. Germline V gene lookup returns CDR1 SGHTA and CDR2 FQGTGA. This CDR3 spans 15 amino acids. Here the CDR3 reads CASSLGQGRTDTQYF. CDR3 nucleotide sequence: TGTGCCAGCAGCTTGGGACAGGGACGCACAGATACGCAGTATTTT.

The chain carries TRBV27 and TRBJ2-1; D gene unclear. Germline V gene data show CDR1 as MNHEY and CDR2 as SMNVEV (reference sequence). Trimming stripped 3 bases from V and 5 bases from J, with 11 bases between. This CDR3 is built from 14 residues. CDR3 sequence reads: CASSFLTVNNEQFF. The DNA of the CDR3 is TGTGCCAGCAGTTTCCTGACGGTAAACAATGAGCAGTTCTTC.

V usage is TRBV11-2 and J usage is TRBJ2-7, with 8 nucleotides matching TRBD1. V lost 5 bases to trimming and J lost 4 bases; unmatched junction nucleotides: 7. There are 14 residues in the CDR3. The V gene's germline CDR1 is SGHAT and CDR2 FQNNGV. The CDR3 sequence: CASSQGQGFYEQYF. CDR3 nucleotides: TGTGCCAGCAGCCAAGGACAGGGATTTTACGAGCAGTACTTC.

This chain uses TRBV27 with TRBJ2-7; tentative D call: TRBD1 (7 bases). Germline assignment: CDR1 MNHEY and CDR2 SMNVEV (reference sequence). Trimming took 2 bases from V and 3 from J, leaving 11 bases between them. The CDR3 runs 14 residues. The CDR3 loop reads CASSLAGQIYEQYF. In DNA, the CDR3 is TGTGCCAGCAGTTTAGCGGGACAGATCTACGAGCAGTACTTC.

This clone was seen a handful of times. The CDR3 spells CASSLRKQPLFF. CDR3 in DNA: TGTGCCAGCAGCTTAAGGAAACAGCCATTGTTTTTT. This chain links TRBV7-3 with TRBJ1-4; unclear D gene. Germline-derived CDR1 and CDR2 are SGHTA and FQGTGA. This CDR3 comprises 12 residues. Trimming took 1 base from V and 15 from J, leaving 12 bases between them.

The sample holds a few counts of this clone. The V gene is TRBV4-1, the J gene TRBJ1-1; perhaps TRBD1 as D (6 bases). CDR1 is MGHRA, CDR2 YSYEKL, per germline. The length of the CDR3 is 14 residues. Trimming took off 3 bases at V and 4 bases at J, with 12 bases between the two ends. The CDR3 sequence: CASSQGRGFTEAFF. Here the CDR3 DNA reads TGCGCCAGCAGCCAGGGCAGGGGTTTCACTGAAGCTTTCTTT.

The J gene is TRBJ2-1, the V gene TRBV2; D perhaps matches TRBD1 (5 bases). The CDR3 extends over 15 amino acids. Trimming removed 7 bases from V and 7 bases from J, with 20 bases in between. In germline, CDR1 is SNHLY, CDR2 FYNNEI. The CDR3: CASTRRTGVRNEQFF. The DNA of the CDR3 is TGTGCCAGCACCCGGCGAACAGGAGTAAGGAATGAGCAGTTCTTC.

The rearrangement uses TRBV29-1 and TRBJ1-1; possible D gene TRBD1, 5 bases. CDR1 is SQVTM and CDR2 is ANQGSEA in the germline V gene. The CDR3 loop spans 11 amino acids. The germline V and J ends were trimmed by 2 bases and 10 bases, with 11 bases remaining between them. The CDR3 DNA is TGCAGCGTTGAATCGGGGGGACGAGCTTTCTTT. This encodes CSVESGGRAFF.

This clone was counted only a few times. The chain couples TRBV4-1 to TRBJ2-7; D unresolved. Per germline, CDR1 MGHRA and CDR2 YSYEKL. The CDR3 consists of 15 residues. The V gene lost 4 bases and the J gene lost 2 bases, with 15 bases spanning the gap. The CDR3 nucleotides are TGCGCCAGCAGCCTATCCGAGACTCGCCCCTACGAGCAGTACTTC. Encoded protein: CASSLSETRPYEQYF.

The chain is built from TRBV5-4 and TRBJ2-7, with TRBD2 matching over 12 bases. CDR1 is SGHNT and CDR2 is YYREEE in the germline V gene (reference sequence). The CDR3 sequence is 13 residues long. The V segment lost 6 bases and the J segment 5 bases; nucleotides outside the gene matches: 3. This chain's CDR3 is CASNRLAGDEQYF. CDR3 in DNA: TGTGCCAGCAACCGACTAGCGGGAGACGAGCAGTACTTC.